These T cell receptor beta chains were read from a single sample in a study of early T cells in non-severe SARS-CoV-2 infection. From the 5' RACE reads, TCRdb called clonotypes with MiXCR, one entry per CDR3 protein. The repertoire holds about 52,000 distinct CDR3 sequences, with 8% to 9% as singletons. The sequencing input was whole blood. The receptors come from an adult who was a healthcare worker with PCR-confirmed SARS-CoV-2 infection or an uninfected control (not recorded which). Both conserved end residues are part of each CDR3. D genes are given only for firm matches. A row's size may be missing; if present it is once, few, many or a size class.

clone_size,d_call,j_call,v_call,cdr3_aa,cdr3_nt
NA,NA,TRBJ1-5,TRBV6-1,CASRPLQTNSNQPQHF,TGTGCCAGCAGACCTTTACAGACGAATAGCAATCAGCCCCAGCATTTT
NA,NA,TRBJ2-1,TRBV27,CASSLLETRYNEQFF,TGTGCCAGCAGTTTATTAGAGACTCGTTACAATGAGCAGTTCTTC
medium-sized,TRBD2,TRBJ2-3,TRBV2,CASLLAGGLDTQYF,TGTGCCAGCTTACTAGCGGGGGGGCTCGATACGCAGTATTTT
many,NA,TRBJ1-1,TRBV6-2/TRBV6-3,CASTAAGQLNTEVFF,TGTGCCAGCACCGCCGCGGGACAACTGAACACTGAAGTTTTCTTT
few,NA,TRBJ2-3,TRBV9,CASSVGGVAPDTQYF,TGTGCCAGCAGCGTAGGGGGGGTGGCCCCAGATACGCAGTATTTT
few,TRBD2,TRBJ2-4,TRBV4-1,CASSQEGTPGGIQYF,TGCGCCAGCAGCCAAGAAGGGACCCCGGGGGGCATTCAGTACTTC
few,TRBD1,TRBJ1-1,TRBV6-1,CASRRDRETEAFF,TGTGCCAGCAGGAGGGACAGGGAGACTGAAGCTTTCTTT
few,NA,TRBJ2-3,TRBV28,CASSLLPTTDTQYF,TGTGCCAGCAGTTTACTTCCTACCACAGATACGCAGTATTTT
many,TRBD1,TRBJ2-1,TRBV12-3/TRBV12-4,CASTYRGIYNEQFF,TGTGCCAGCACCTACAGGGGGATATACAATGAGCAGTTCTTC
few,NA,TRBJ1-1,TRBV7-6,CASSRVRGWGTEAFF,TGTGCCAGCAGCCGCGTCAGGGGCTGGGGCACTGAAGCTTTCTTT
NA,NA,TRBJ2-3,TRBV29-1,CSVAQGDTADTQYF,TGCAGCGTTGCGCAGGGAGACACAGCAGATACGCAGTATTTT
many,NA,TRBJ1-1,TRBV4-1,CASSRQRESNTEAFF,TGCGCCAGCAGCCGCCAGAGGGAGTCGAACACTGAAGCTTTCTTT
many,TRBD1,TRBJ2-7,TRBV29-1,CSVESYETGGYEQYF,TGCAGCGTTGAATCATACGAGACAGGGGGCTACGAGCAGTACTTC
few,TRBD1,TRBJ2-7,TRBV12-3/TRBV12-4,CASSPAGTVSYEQYF,TGTGCCAGCAGTCCCGCCGGGACAGTCTCCTACGAGCAGTACTTC
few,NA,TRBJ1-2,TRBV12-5,CASGTSPGDANYGYTF,TGTGCTAGTGGAACCTCACCTGGGGACGCTAACTATGGCTACACCTTC
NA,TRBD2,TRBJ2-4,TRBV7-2,CASSPGLAENIQYF,TGTGCCAGCAGCCCGGGACTAGCGGAAAACATTCAGTACTTC
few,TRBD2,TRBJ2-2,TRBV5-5,CASRESGVGIGELFF,TGTGCCAGCAGGGAGAGCGGGGTAGGAATCGGGGAGCTGTTTTTT
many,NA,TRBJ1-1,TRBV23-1,CAVRLGVAFF,TGCGCCGTCCGTCTGGGAGTAGCTTTCTTT
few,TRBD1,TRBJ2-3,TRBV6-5,CASRIQGADTQYF,TGTGCCAGCCGAATTCAGGGGGCGGATACGCAGTATTTT
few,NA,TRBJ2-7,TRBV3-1,CASSQVGHEQYF,TGTGCCAGCAGCCAAGTTGGCCACGAGCAGTACTTC
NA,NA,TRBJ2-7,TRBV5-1,CASSLAGTGSEQYF,TGCGCCAGCAGCTTGGCCGGGACCGGGTCCGAGCAGTACTTC
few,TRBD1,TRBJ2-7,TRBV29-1,CSVRTGVYEQYF,TGCAGCGTTCGGACAGGGGTCTACGAGCAGTACTTC
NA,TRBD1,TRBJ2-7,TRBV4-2,CASSQDNRGPYEQYF,TGTGCCAGCAGCCAAGATAACAGGGGCCCGTACGAGCAGTACTTC
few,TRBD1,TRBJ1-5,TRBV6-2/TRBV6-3,CASKDRTPGAQHF,TGTGCCAGCAAGGACAGGACTCCCGGGGCCCAGCATTTT
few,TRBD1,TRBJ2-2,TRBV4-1,CASSQGGQGRNTGELFF,TGCGCCAGCAGCCAAGGAGGACAGGGCCGGAACACCGGGGAGCTGTTTTTT
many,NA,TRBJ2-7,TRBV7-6,CASSSGAYEQYF,TGTGCCAGCAGCTCAGGGGCCTACGAGCAGTACTTC
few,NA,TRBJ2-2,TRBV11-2,CASSSGISTGELFF,TGTGCCAGCAGCTCGGGGATTTCCACCGGGGAGCTGTTTTTT
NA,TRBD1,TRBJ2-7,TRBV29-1,CSVGPGQGSLHEQYF,TGCAGCGTTGGCCCGGGACAGGGCTCTCTCCACGAGCAGTACTTC
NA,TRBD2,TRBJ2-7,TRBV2,CAAASGEATKQYF,TGTGCCGCGGCTAGCGGGGAGGCTACGAAGCAGTACTTC
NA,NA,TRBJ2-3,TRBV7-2,CASSLVDGSYTQYF,TGTGCCAGCAGCTTAGTGGATGGGTCGTATACGCAGTATTTT
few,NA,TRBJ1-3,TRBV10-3,CATSSSGNTIYF,TGTGCCACCAGTAGCTCTGGAAACACCATATATTTT
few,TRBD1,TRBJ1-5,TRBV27,CASRTGTGGNQPQHF,TGTGCCAGCAGGACGGGGACAGGGGGAAATCAGCCCCAGCATTTT